The entry that follows covers one T cell receptor beta chain sequence. Its cognate antigen is unknown. Several immunoSEQ plates held equal portions of the genomic DNA taken from each subset. TCRdb's table, derived via immunoSEQ multiplex PCR, lists solely in-frame clones and lacks some. The profile shows about 730,000 clones, roughly 72% of them singletons. The CDR3 runs to 15 residues. V was pared by 0 bases and J by 6 bases, with 9 bases of the junction left unmatched. CDR1 is SGHNT, CDR2 YYREEE, per germline (reference sequence). These data are taken from a study of shared clonotypes between healthy human individuals. Across the study: Samples came from two female and a few male donors aged 18 to 49.

Whole-study findings and limits: Relative to their counterparts shared across all four donors, non-shared clonotypes exhibited diminished generation probabilities.

J is TRBJ2-7 and V is TRBV5-4; 7 bases are a match to TRBD2. This clonotype was sampled from a young woman in good health. The sample consisted of memory CD4+ T cells sorted from blood. Subset meaning: CD45RA-negative fraction. The CDR3 coding sequence is TGTGCCAGCAGCTTGGTGGCGGGAGCGGGTTTCGAGCAGTACTTC. This encodes CASSLVAGAGFEQYF.